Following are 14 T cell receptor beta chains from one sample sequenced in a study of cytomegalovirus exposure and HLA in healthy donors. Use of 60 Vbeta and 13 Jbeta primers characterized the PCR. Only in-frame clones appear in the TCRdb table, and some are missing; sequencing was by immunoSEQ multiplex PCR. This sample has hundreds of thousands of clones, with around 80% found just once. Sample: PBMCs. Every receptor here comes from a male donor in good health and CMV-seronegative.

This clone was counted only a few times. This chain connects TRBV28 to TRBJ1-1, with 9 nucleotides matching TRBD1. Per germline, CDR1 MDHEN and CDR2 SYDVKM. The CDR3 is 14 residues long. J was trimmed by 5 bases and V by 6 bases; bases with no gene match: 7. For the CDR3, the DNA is TGTGCCAGCAGGGGGACAGGGCGCGGGACTGAAGCTTTCTTT. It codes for CASRGTGRGTEAFF. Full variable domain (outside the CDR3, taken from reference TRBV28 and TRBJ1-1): DVKVTQSSRYLVKRTGEKVFLECVQDMDHENMFWYRQDPGLGLRLIYFSYDVKMKEKGDIPEGYSVSREKKERFSLILESASTNQTSMYLCASRGTGRGTEAFFGQGTRLTVV.

CDR3 DNA: TGTGCCAGCACGGGACTAGCGGGAGTGGACACCGGGGAGCTGTTTTTT. Translated: CASTGLAGVDTGELFF. This chain links TRBV5-4 with TRBJ2-2; TRBD2 agrees at 14 bases. CDR3 size: 16 residues. Germline trimming cut 6 bases from V and 3 bases from J; bases unmatched to any gene: 4. Germline-derived CDR1 and CDR2 are SGHNT and YYREEE (reference sequence).

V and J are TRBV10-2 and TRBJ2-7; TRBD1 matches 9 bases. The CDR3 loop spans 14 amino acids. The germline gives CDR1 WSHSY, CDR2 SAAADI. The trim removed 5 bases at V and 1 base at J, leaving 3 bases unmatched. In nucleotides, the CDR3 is TGCGCCAGCAGTAGACAGGGGGGTTCCTACGAGCAGTACTTC. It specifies CASSRQGGSYEQYF.

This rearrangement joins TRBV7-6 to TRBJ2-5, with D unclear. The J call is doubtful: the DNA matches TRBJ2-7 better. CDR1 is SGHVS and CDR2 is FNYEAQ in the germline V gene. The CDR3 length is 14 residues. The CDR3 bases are TGTGCCAGCAGCCCCGAGGCCGGATCCTACGAGCAGTACTTC. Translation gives CASSPEAGSYEQYF.

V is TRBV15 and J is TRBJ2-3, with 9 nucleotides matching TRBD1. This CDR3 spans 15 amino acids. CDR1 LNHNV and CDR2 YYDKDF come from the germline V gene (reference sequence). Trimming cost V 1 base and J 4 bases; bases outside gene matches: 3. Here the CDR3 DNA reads TGTGCCACCAGCAGAGTCAGACAGGGGGCAGATACGCAGTATTTT. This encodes CATSRVRQGADTQYF. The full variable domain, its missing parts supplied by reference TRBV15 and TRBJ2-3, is DAMVIQNPRYQVTQFGKPVTLSCSQTLNHNVMYWYQQKSSQAPKLLFHYYDKDFNNEADTPDNFQSRRPNTSFCFLDIRSPGLGDTAMYLCATSRVRQGADTQYFGPGTRLTVL.

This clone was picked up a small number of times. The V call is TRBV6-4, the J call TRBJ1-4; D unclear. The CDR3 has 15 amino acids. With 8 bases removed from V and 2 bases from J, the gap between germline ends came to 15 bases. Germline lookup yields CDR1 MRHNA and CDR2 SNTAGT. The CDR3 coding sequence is TGTGCCAGCCGCAACAGCCCTTGGACTAATGAAAAACTGTTTTTT. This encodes CASRNSPWTNEKLFF.

The CDR3 DNA reads TGTGCCAGCTCACCATTTCAGGGTAACTATGGCTACACCTTC. It translates to CASSPFQGNYGYTF. V and J are TRBV18 and TRBJ1-2; the D gene is possibly TRBD1 (5 bases). Germline V lookup: CDR1 KGHSH, CDR2 LQKENI. The CDR3 contains 14 residues. Trimming cost V 2 bases and J 1 base, with 8 bases left between them. The full variable domain, rest sourced from reference TRBV18 and TRBJ1-2, is NAGVMQNPRHLVRRRGQEARLRCSPMKGHSHVYWYRQLPEEGLKFMVYLQKENIIDESGMPKERFSAEFPKEGPSILRIQQVVRGDSAAYFCASSPFQGNYGYTFGSGTRLTVV.

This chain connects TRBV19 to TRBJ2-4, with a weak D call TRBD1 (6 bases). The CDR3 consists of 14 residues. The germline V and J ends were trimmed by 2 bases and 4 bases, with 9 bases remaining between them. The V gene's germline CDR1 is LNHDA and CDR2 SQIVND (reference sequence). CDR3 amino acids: CASSIRDKKNIQYF. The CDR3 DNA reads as TGTGCCAGTAGTATAAGGGACAAGAAAAACATTCAGTACTTC.

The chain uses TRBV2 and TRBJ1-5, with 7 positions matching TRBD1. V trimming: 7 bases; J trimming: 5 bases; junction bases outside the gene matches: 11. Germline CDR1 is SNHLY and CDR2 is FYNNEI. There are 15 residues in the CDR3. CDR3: CASKNTGQTYQPQHF. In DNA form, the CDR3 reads TGTGCCAGCAAAAATACGGGACAGACGTATCAGCCCCAGCATTTT.

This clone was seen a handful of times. CDR3 in DNA: TGTGCCAGCAGTGAATCCCCAGGGGGCGATGGCTACACCTTC. Its protein is CASSESPGGDGYTF. The chain recombines TRBV25-1 with TRBJ1-2; 8 nucleotides line up with TRBD1. Germline V gene data show CDR1 as MGHDK and CDR2 as SYGVNS. This CDR3 comprises 14 residues. Trimming took 1 base from V and 6 from J; bases not matched to a gene: 4.

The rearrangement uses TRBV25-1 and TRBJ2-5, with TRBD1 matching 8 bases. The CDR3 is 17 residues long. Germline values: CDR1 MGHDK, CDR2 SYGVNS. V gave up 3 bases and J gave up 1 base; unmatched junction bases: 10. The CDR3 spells CASSDHGQGPSQETQYF. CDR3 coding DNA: TGTGCCAGCAGTGATCACGGACAGGGCCCAAGCCAAGAGACCCAGTACTTC.

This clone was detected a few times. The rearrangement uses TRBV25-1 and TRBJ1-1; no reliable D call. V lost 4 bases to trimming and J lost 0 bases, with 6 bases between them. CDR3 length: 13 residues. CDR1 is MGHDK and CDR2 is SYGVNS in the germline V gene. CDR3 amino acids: CASSGELNTEAFF. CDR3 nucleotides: TGTGCCAGCAGTGGAGAGTTGAACACTGAAGCTTTCTTT.

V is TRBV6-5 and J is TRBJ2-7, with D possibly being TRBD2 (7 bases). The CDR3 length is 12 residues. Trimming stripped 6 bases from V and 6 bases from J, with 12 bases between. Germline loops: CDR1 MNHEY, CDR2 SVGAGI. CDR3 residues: CASRHREGEQYF. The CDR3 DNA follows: TGTGCCAGCAGACACAGGGAGGGCGAGCAGTACTTC.

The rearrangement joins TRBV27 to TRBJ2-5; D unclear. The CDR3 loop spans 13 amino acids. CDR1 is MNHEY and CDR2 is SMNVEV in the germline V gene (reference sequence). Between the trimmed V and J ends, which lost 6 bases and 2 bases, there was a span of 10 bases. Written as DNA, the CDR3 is TGTGCCAGCAGCCCACAGTTTCAAGAGACCCAGTACTTC. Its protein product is CASSPQFQETQYF.